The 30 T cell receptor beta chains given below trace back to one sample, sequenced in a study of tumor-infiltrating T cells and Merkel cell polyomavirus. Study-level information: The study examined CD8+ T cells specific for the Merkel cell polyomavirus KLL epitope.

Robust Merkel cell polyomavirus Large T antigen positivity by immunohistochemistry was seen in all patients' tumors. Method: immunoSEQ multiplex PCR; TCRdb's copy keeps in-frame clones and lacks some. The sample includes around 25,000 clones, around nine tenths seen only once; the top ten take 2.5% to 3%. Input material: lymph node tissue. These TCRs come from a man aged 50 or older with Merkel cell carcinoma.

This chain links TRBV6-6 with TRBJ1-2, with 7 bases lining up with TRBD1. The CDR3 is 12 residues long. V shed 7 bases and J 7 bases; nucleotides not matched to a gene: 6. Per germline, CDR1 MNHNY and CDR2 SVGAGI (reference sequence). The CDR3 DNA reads TGTGCCAGCACGACAGGGTCTCTTGGCTACACCTTC. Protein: CASTTGSLGYTF.

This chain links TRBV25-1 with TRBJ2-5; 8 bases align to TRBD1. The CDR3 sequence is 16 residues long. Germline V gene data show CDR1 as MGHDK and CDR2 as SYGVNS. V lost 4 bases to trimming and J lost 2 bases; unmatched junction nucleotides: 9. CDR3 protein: CASSASMGQAQETQYF. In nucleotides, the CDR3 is TGTGCCAGCAGTGCGTCTATGGGACAGGCACAAGAGACCCAGTACTTC. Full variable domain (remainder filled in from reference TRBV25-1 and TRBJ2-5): EADIYQTPRYLVIGTGKKITLECSQTMGHDKMYWYQQDPGMELHLIHYSYGVNSTEKGDLSSESTVSRIRTEHFPLTLESARPSHTSQYLCASSASMGQAQETQYFGPGTRLLVL.

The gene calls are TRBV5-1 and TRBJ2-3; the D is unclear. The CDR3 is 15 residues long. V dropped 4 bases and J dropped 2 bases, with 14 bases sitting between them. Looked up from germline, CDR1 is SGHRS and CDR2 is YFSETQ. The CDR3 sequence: CASSPRGPITDTQYF. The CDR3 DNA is TGCGCCAGCAGCCCGAGAGGCCCTATCACAGATACGCAGTATTTT.

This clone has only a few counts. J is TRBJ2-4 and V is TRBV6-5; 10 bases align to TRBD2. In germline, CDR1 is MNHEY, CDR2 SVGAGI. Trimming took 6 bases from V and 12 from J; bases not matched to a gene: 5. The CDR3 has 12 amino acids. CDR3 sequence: CASSPLAGYQYF. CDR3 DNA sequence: TGTGCCAGCAGCCCACTAGCGGGGTATCAGTACTTC.

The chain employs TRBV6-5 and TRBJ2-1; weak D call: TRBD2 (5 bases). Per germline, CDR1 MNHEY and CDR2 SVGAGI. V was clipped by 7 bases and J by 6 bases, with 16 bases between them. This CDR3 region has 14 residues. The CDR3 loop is CASTSTDGLNEQFF. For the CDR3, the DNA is TGTGCCAGCACCTCCACGGACGGACTCAATGAGCAGTTCTTC.

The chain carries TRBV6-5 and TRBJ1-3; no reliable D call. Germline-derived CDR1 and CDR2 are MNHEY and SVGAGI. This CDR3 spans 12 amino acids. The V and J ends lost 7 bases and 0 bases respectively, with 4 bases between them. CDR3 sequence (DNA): TGTGCCAGCATAGCCTCTGGAAACACCATATATTTT. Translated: CASIASGNTIYF.

CDR3 in amino acids: CASSPPTRETQYF. CDR3 in DNA: TGTGCCAGCTCACCCCCGACTCGGGAGACCCAGTACTTC. The rearrangement joins TRBV18 to TRBJ2-5, with no clear D. V lost 3 bases and J lost 5, with 10 bases in between. Germline V lookup: CDR1 KGHSH, CDR2 LQKENI. The CDR3 has 13 amino acids.

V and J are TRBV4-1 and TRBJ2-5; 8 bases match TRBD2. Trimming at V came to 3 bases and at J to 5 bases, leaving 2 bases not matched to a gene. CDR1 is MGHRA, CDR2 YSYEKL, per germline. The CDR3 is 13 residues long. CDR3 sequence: CASSQGLVETQYF. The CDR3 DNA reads TGCGCCAGCAGCCAGGGACTAGTTGAGACCCAGTACTTC.

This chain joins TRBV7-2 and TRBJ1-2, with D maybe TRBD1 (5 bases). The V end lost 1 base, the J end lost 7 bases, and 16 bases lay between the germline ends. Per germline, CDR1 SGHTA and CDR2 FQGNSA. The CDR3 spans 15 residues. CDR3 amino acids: CASSLDRGRSGGYTF. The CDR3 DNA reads TGTGCCAGCAGCTTAGATAGGGGAAGAAGTGGTGGCTACACCTTC. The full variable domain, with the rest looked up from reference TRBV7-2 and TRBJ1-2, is GAGVSQSPSNKVTEKGKDVELRCDPISGHTALYWYRQSLGQGLEFLIYFQGNSAPDKSGLPSDRFSAERTGGSVSTLTIQRTQQEDSAVYLCASSLDRGRSGGYTFGSGTRLTVV.

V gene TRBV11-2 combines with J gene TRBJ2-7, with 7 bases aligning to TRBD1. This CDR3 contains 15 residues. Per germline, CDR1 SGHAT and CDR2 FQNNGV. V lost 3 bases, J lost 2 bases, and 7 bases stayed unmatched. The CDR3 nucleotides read TGTGCCAGCAGCTTTCGACAGGGATTGCCCTACGAGCAGTACTTC. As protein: CASSFRQGLPYEQYF.

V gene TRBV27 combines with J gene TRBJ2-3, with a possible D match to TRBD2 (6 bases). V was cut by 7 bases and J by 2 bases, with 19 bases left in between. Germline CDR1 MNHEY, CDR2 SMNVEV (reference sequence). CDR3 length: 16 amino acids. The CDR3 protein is CASTSEIGTSTDTQYF. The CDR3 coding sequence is TGTGCCAGCACCTCGGAAATCGGGACTTCCACAGATACGCAGTATTTT.

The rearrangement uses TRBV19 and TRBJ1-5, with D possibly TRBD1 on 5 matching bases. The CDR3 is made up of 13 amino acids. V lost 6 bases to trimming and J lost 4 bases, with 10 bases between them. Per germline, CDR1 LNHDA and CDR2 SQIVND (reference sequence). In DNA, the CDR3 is TGTGCCAGTAGAGACAGTGGTAATCAGCCCCAGCATTTT. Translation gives CASRDSGNQPQHF.

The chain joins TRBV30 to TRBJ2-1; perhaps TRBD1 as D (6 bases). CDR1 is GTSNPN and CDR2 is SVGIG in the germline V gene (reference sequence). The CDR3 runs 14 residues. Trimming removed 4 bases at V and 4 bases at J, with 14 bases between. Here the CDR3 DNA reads TGTGCCTGGAATCAGGACAGTCGATACAATGAGCAGTTCTTC. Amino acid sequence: CAWNQDSRYNEQFF.

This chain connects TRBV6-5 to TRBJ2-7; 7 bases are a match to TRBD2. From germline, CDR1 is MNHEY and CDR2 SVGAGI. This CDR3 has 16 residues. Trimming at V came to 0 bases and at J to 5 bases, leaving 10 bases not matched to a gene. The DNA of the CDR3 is TGTGCCAGCAGTTACTCGAGGGTGGGAGGGCCCCACGAGCAGTACTTC. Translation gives CASSYSRVGGPHEQYF.

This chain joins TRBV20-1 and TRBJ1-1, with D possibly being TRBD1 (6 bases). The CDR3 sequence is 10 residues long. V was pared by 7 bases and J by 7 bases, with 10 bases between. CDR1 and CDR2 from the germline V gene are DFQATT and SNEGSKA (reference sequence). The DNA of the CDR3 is TGCAGTGTCAAGGACAGTGAAGCTTTCTTT. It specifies CSVKDSEAFF.

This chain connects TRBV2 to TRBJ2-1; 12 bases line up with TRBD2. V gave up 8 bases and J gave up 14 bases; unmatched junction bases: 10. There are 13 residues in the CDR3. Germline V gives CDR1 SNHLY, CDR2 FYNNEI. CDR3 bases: TGTGCCAGCGGGAGACTAGCGGGAGAATCGAAGTTCTTC. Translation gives CASGRLAGESKFF.

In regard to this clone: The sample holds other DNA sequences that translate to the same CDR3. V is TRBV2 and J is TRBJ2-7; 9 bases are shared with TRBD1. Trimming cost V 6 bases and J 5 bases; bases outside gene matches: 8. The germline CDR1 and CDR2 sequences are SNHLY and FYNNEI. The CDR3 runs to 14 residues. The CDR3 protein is CASRKGQGTDEQYF. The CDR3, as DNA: TGTGCCAGCAGAAAGGGACAGGGTACCGACGAGCAGTACTTC.

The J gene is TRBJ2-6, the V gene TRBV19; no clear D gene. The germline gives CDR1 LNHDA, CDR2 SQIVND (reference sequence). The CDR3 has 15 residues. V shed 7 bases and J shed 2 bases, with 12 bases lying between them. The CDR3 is CASNERWAGANVLTF. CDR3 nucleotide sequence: TGTGCCAGTAACGAGCGTTGGGCTGGGGCCAACGTCCTGACTTTC.

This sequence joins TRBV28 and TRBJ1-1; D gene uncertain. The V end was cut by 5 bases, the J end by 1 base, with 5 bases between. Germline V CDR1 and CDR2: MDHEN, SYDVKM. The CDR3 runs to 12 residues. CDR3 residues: CASSRQNTEAFF. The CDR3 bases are TGTGCCAGCAGTCGACAGAACACTGAAGCTTTCTTT.

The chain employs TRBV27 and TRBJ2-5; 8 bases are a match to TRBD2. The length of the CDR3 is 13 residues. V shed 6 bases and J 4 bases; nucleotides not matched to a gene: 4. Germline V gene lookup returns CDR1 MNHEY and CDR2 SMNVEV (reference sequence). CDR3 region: CASRLAGGETQYF. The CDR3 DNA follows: TGTGCCAGCAGGCTGGCGGGGGGAGAGACCCAGTACTTC.

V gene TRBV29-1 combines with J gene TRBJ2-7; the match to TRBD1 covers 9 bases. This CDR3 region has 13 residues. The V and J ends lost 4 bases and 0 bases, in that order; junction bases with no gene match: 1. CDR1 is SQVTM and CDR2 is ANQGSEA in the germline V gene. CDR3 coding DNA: TGCAGCGTTGGACAGGGGGACTCCTACGAGCAGTACTTC. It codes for CSVGQGDSYEQYF.

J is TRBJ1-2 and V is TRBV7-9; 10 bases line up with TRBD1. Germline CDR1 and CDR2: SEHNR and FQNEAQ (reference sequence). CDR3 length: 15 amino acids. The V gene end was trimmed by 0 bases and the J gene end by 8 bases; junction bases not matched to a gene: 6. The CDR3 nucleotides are TGTGCCAGCAGCTTAGCCGGGACAGGGGCGGGCGGCTACACCTTC. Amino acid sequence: CASSLAGTGAGGYTF.

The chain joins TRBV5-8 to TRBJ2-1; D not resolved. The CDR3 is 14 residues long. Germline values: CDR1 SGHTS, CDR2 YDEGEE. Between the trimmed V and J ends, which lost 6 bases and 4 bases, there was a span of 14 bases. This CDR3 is CASIPSAMYNEQFF. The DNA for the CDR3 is TGTGCCAGCATCCCCTCAGCGATGTACAATGAGCAGTTCTTC. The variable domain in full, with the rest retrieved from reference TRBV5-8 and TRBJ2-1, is EAGVTQSPTHLIKTRGQQATLRCSPISGHTSVYWYQQALGLGLQFLLWYDEGEERNRGNFPPRFSGRQFPNYSSELNVNALELEDSALYLCASIPSAMYNEQFFGPGTRLTVL.

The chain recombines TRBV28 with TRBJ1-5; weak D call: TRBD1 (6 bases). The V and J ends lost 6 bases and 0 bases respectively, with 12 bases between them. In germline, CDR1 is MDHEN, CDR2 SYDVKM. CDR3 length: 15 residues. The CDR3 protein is CASRSTGYSNQPQHF. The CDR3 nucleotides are TGTGCCAGCAGATCGACAGGCTATAGCAATCAGCCCCAGCATTTT. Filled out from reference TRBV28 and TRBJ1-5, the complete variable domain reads DVKVTQSSRYLVKRTGEKVFLECVQDMDHENMFWYRQDPGLGLRLIYFSYDVKMKEKGDIPEGYSVSREKKERFSLILESASTNQTSMYLCASRSTGYSNQPQHFGDGTRLSIL.

CDR3 residues: CASSRGQGSAEAFF. For the CDR3, the DNA is TGTGCCAGCAGTCGGGGACAGGGATCGGCTGAAGCTTTCTTT. The genes are TRBV6-5 and TRBJ1-1; 9 bases map to TRBD1. The J segment lost 6 bases and the V segment lost 5 bases, leaving 7 bases of the junction unmatched. Per germline, CDR1 MNHEY and CDR2 SVGAGI. The CDR3 contains 14 residues.

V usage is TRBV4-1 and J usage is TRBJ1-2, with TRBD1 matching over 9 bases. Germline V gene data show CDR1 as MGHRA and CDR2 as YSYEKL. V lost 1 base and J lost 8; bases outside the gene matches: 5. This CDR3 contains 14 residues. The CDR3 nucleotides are TGCGCCAGCAGCCAAGGGACAGGGGCCTTGGGCTACACCTTC. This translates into CASSQGTGALGYTF.

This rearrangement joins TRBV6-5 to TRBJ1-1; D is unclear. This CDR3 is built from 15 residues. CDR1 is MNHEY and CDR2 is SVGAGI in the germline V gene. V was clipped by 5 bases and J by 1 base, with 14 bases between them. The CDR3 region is CASSRTVSPNTEAFF. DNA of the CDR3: TGTGCCAGCAGTCGGACTGTTAGCCCGAACACTGAAGCTTTCTTT.

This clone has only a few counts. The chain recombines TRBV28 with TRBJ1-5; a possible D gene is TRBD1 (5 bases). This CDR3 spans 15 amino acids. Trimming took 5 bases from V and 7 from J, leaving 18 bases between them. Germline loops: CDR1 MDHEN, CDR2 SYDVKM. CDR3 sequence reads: CASSLIQGGRQPQHF. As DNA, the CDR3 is TGTGCCAGCAGTCTCATCCAGGGAGGTAGGCAGCCCCAGCATTTT.

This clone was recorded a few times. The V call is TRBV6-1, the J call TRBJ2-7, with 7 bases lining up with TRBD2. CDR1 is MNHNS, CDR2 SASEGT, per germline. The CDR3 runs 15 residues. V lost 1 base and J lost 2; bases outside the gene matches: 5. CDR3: CASSEGSGGPYEQYF. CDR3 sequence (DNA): TGTGCCAGCAGTGAAGGTTCGGGGGGTCCCTACGAGCAGTACTTC.

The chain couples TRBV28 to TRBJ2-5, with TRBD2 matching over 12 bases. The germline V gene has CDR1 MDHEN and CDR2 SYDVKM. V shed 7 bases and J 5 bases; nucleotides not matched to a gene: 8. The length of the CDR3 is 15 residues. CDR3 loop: CASTSGGAPRETQYF. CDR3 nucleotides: TGTGCCAGCACTAGCGGGGGGGCTCCGCGGGAGACCCAGTACTTC.